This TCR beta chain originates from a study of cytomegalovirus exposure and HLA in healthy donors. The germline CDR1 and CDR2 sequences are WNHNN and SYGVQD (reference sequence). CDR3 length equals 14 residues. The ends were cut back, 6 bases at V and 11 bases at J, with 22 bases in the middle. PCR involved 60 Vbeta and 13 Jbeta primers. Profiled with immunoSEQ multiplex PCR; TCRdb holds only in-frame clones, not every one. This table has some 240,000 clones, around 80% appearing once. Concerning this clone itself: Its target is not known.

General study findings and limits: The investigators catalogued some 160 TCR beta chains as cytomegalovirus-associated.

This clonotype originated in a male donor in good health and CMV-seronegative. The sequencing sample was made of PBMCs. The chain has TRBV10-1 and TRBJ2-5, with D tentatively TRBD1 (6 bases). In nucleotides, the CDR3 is TGCGCCAGCAGCAGGACAGTCACACCTATGGAGCAGTACTTC. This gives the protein CASSRTVTPMEQYF.